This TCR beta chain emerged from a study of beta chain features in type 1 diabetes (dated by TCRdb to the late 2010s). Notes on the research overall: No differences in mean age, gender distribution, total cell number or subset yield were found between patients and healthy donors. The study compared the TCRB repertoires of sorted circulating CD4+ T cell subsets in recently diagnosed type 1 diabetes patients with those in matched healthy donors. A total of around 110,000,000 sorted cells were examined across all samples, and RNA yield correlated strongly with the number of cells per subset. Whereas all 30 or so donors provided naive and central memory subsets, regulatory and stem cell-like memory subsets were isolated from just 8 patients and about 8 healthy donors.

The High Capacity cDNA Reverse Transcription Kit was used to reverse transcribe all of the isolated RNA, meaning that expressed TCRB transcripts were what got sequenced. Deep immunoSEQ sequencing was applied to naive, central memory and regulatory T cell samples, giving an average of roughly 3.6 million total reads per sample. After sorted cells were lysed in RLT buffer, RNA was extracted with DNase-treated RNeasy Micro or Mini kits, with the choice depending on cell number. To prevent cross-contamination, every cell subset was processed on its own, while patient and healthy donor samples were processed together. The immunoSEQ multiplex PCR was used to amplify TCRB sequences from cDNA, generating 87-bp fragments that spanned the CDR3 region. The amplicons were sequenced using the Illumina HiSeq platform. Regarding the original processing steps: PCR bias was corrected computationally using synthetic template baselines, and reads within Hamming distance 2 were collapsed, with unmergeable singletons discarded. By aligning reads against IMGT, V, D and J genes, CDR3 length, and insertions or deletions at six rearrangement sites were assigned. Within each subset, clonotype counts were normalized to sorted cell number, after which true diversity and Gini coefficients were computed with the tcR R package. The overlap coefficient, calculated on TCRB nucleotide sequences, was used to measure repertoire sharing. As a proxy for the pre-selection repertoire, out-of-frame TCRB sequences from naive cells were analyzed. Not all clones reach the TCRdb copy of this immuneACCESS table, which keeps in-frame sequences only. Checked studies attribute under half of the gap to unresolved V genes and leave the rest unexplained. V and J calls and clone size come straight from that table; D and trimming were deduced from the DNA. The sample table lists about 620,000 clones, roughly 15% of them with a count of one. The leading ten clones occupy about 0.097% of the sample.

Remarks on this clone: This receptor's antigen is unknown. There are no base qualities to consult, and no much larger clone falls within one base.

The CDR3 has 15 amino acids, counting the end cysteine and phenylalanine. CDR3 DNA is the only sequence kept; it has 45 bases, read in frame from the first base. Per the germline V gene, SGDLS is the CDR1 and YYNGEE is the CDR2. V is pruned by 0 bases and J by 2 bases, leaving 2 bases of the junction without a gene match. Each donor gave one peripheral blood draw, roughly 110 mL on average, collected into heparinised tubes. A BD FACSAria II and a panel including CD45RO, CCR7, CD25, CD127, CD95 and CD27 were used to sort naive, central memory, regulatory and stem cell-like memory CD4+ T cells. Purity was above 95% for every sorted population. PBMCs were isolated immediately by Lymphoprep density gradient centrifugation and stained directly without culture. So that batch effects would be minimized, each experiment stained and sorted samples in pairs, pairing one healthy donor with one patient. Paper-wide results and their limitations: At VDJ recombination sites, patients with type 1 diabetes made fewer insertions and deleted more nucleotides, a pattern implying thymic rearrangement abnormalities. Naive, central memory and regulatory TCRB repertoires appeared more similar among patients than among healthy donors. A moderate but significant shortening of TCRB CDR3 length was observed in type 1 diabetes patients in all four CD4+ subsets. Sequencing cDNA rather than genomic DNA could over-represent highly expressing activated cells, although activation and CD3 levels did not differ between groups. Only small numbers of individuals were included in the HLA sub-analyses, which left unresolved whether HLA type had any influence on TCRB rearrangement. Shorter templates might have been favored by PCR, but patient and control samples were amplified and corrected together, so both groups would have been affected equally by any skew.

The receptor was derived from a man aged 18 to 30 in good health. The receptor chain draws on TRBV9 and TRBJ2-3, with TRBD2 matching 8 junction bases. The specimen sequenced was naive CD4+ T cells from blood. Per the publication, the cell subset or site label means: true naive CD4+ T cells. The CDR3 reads CASSVEAGATDTQYF. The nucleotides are TGTGCCAGCAGCGTAGAAGCGGGGGCCACAGATACGCAGTATTTT.